The entry below gives a single TCR beta chain sequence along with its context. These data come from a study of blood T cell repertoires in COVID-19. The CDR3 has 14 amino acids. V lost 2 bases to trimming and J lost 3 bases, with 11 bases between them. Germline V gives CDR1 MNHEY, CDR2 SVGEGT. Measured with immunoSEQ multiplex PCR; TCRdb has only the in-frame clones, and not every one. This sample carries about 370,000 clones, about 89% of them seen once, and the ten largest clones take more than 9%. The clonotype comes from a woman aged 25 to 39 with COVID-19, enrolled during active disease. Source material: peripheral blood. This rearrangement joins TRBV6-2 or TRBV6-3 to TRBJ2-7, with a tentative D call TRBD2 (7 bases). Here the CDR3 DNA reads TGTGCCAGCAGTTACGCGGGGGCCTACTACGAGCAGTACTTC. Its protein is CASSYAGAYYEQYF.